The 31 T cell receptor beta chains in this list originate from one sample, sequenced in a study of blood T cell repertoires in COVID-19. The assay was immunoSEQ multiplex PCR, and TCRdb's table has in-frame clones only and misses some. The sample records about 120,000 clones, approximately 84% being singletons. The sample was peripheral blood. These receptors were collected from a man aged 35 to 55 with acute or convalescent COVID-19.

This chain links TRBV6-1 with TRBJ2-7, with D possibly matching TRBD2 (6 bases). In germline, CDR1 is MNHNS, CDR2 SASEGT. V lost 0 bases, J lost 2 bases, and 17 bases lay in between. CDR3 length: 17 residues. As DNA, the CDR3 is TGTGCCAGCAGTGAAGCGCTAGTTAAGGGACTCACCTACGAGCAGTACTTC. Encoded protein: CASSEALVKGLTYEQYF.

The chain carries TRBV2 and TRBJ2-5, with D perhaps matching TRBD1 (6 bases). CDR3 size: 15 residues. V lost 2 bases and J 8 bases, leaving 18 bases between the germline ends. In germline, CDR1 is SNHLY, CDR2 FYNNEI. The CDR3 coding sequence is TGTGCCAGCAGTGAAAATGGGGGCTCCTGGGGAACCCAGTACTTC. This translates into CASSENGGSWGTQYF.

This chain connects TRBV4-3 to TRBJ2-2, with D maybe TRBD1 (6 bases). Germline V gene lookup returns CDR1 LGHNA and CDR2 YSLEER. The CDR3 is 17 residues long. Trimming took 1 base from V and 5 from J, leaving 17 bases between them. CDR3 loop: CASSQGIETGLTGELFF. The CDR3 nucleotides read TGCGCCAGCAGCCAAGGGATTGAGACAGGTCTGACCGGGGAGCTGTTTTTT.

The chain is built from TRBV3-1 (or the pseudogene TRBV3-2) and TRBJ2-5, with 10 bases identical to TRBD2. V dropped 1 base and J dropped 2; count of bases not matched to a gene: 10. CDR3 length: 18 amino acids. Germline CDR1 is LGHDT and CDR2 is YNNKEL (reference sequence). CDR3 in amino acids: CASSQGLWTSGIQETQYF. As DNA, the CDR3 is TGTGCCAGCAGCCAAGGCCTCTGGACTAGCGGTATACAAGAGACCCAGTACTTC.

Written as DNA, the CDR3 is TGTGCCAGCAGTCCCGACCAGGGTAGGGACACTGAAGCTTTCTTT. It specifies CASSPDQGRDTEAFF. The rearrangement links TRBV2 to TRBJ1-1; D perhaps matches TRBD1 (5 bases). V dropped 5 bases and J dropped 3 bases, with 16 bases sitting between them. The CDR3 is 15 residues long. Germline CDR1 is SNHLY and CDR2 is FYNNEI.

This clone was seen more than once but under ten times. The J gene is TRBJ1-1, the V gene TRBV29-1, with TRBD1 matching 8 bases. Trimming at V came to 2 bases and at J to 0 bases, leaving 5 bases not matched to a gene. The CDR3 spans 15 residues. The germline gives CDR1 SQVTM, CDR2 ANQGSEA. DNA for the CDR3: TGCAGCGTTGAACGGGACAGGTTCATGAACACTGAAGCTTTCTTT. This encodes CSVERDRFMNTEAFF.

The chain employs TRBV7-9 and TRBJ2-5; D gene ambiguous. The germline V gene encodes CDR1 SEHNR and CDR2 FQNEAQ (reference sequence). The V and J ends lost 4 bases and 0 bases respectively, with 9 bases between them. CDR3 length: 14 amino acids. The CDR3 sequence is CASSSPRNQETQYF. CDR3 nucleotide sequence: TGTGCCAGCAGCTCCCCGAGAAACCAAGAGACCCAGTACTTC.

In its sample, this clone was seen a few times. The gene calls are TRBV6-1 and TRBJ1-5; D gene ambiguous. The CDR3 contains 13 residues. Germline V gene lookup returns CDR1 MNHNS and CDR2 SASEGT. Trimming pared 0 bases from V and 11 bases from J, leaving 11 bases between. CDR3 nucleotides: TGTGCCAGCAGTGAAGCGCTAGTTGCGGCCCAGCATTTT. Translated, it gives CASSEALVAAQHF.

The chain carries TRBV9 and TRBJ1-4; D might be TRBD1 (5 bases). Germline assignment: CDR1 SGDLS and CDR2 YYNGEE. The CDR3 runs 14 residues. V was trimmed by 3 bases and J by 8 bases, leaving 14 bases between them. The CDR3 DNA is TGTGCCAGCAGCGCCAGACAGTCCGGGGAAAAACTGTTTTTT. It is translated as CASSARQSGEKLFF.

The chain has TRBV6-2 or TRBV6-3 and TRBJ1-5; 12 bases are shared with TRBD1. The trim removed 2 bases at V and 7 bases at J, leaving 6 bases unmatched. The germline V gene has CDR1 MNHEY and CDR2 SVGEGT. There are 16 residues in the CDR3. The CDR3 coding sequence is TGTGCCAGCAGTTACCGGGACAGGGGGCCGGGACAGCCCCAGCATTTT. Residues: CASSYRDRGPGQPQHF.

The table lists this clone with a count of one. The chain recombines TRBV6-1 with TRBJ1-2; 7 positions agree with TRBD1. The CDR3 spans 17 residues. Germline V lookup: CDR1 MNHNS, CDR2 SASEGT. Trimming took 1 base from V and 2 from J; bases not matched to a gene: 10. The CDR3 spells CASSEGFSPGQNYGYTF. CDR3 sequence (DNA): TGTGCCAGCAGTGAAGGCTTTTCGCCGGGACAGAACTATGGCTACACCTTC.

This chain links TRBV6-2 or TRBV6-3 with TRBJ2-5; 10 bases are a match to TRBD2. The junction had 6 bases not matched to a gene; V was cut back by 0 bases and J by 5 bases. The CDR3 loop spans 16 amino acids. Germline V gene sequence: CDR1 MNHEY, CDR2 SVGEGT. The CDR3 DNA reads TGTGCCAGCAGTTACTCGTCTAGCGGGGGCCGGGAGACCCAGTACTTC. It specifies CASSYSSSGGRETQYF.

The V and J genes are TRBV12-3 or TRBV12-4 and TRBJ2-5; 8 nucleotides agree with TRBD1. The CDR3 is made up of 13 amino acids. The junction had 0 bases not matched to a gene; V was cut back by 2 bases and J by 4 bases. Written as DNA, the CDR3 is TGTGCCAGCAGTTTAACAGGGGGAGAGACCCAGTACTTC. Its translation is CASSLTGGETQYF.

The chain couples TRBV5-1 to TRBJ1-1, with a tentative D call TRBD1 (6 bases). Deletions cut 0 bases from V and 4 bases from J, with 13 bases between. The CDR3 contains 15 residues. Looked up from germline, CDR1 is SGHRS and CDR2 is YFSETQ. This CDR3 is CASSLAPGAATEAFF. CDR3 sequence (DNA): TGCGCCAGCAGCTTGGCCCCAGGGGCTGCCACTGAAGCTTTCTTT. Using reference TRBV5-1 and TRBJ1-1 for the parts outside the CDR3, the full variable domain is KAGVTQTPRYLIKTRGQQVTLSCSPISGHRSVSWYQQTPGQGLQFLFEYFSETQRNKGNFPGRFSGRQFSNSRSEMNVSTLELGDSALYLCASSLAPGAATEAFFGQGTRLTVV.

In DNA, the CDR3 is TGCGCCAGCAGTGAAGTTGGTTACACGAATTCACCCCTCCACTTT. Translating gives CASSEVGYTNSPLHF. V is TRBV10-2 and J is TRBJ1-6; D is undetermined. Germline V gene lookup returns CDR1 WSHSY and CDR2 SAAADI. The CDR3 is made up of 15 amino acids. With 3 bases removed from V and 7 bases from J, the gap between germline ends came to 13 bases.

V gene TRBV4-1 combines with J gene TRBJ2-3, with 9 bases that match TRBD2. Germline V gene data show CDR1 as MGHRA and CDR2 as YSYEKL. The CDR3 covers 16 residues. With V trimmed by 6 bases and J by 4 bases, 11 bases remained unmatched. As DNA, the CDR3 is TGCGCCAGCAGACGGCTCCGACTAGCGGTTTCAGATACGCAGTATTTT. It is translated as CASRRLRLAVSDTQYF.

The V and J genes are TRBV7-9 and TRBJ2-3, with 8 bases identical to TRBD2. The CDR3 spans 13 residues. With 10 bases clipped from V and 2 bases from J, the junction kept 5 bases outside the gene matches. Germline lookup yields CDR1 SEHNR and CDR2 FQNEAQ (reference sequence). In DNA form, the CDR3 reads TGTGCCACCGAGCGGGGGCCCACAGATACGCAGTATTTT. Its translation is CATERGPTDTQYF. The whole variable domain, filled in from reference TRBV7-9 and TRBJ2-3, reads DTGVSQNPRHKITKRGQNVTFRCDPISEHNRLYWYRQTLGQGPEFLTYFQNEAQLEKSRLLSDRFSAERPKGSFSTLEIQRTEQGDSAMYLCATERGPTDTQYFGPGTRLTVL.

The genes are TRBV7-9 and TRBJ2-7; 7 bases fit TRBD1. This CDR3 is 13 amino acids long. J lost 5 bases, V lost 5 bases, and 6 bases had no gene match. The germline CDR1 and CDR2 sequences are SEHNR and FQNEAQ (reference sequence). As DNA, the CDR3 is TGTGCCAGCAGCAGATCGGACAGGCACGAGCAGTACTTC. Protein sequence: CASSRSDRHEQYF. Together with reference TRBV7-9 and TRBJ2-7, the CDR3 gives the full variable domain: DTGVSQNPRHKITKRGQNVTFRCDPISEHNRLYWYRQTLGQGPEFLTYFQNEAQLEKSRLLSDRFSAERPKGSFSTLEIQRTEQGDSAMYLCASSRSDRHEQYFGPGTRLTVT.

This clone appeared once. CDR3 in DNA: TGTGCCACCGCCGGGTCCGAAGAGACCCAGTACTTC. Its translation: CATAGSEETQYF. V and J are TRBV10-3 and TRBJ2-5; no firm D call. This CDR3 spans 12 amino acids. Germline values: CDR1 ENHRY, CDR2 SYGVKD. Trimming pared 10 bases from V and 3 bases from J, leaving 12 bases between.

The rearrangement uses TRBV28 and TRBJ2-3; 8 bases align to TRBD1. Germline V gene lookup returns CDR1 MDHEN and CDR2 SYDVKM. This CDR3 spans 17 amino acids. The J segment lost 0 bases and the V segment lost 6 bases, leaving 11 bases of the junction unmatched. The CDR3 coding sequence is TGTGCCAGCAGAGGGACAGGACCCTTCTTTAGCACAGATACGCAGTATTTT. Amino acid sequence: CASRGTGPFFSTDTQYF.

The chain has TRBV18 and TRBJ2-7, with D unclear. CDR1 and CDR2 from the germline V gene are KGHSH and LQKENI. CDR3 length: 13 residues. Trimming removed 3 bases from V and 3 bases from J, with 9 bases in between. The CDR3 bases are TGTGCCAGCTCACCTGGCACGAACTACGAGCAGTACTTC. Amino acids: CASSPGTNYEQYF.

V is TRBV30 and J is TRBJ2-7, with TRBD1 matching 8 bases. V gave up 4 bases and J gave up 6 bases; unmatched junction bases: 5. The V gene's germline CDR1 is GTSNPN and CDR2 SVGIG (reference sequence). The CDR3 runs 12 residues. The CDR3 protein is CAWTGGPGEQYF. The CDR3 nucleotides read TGTGCCTGGACAGGGGGCCCCGGCGAGCAGTACTTC.

The chain carries TRBV24-1 and TRBJ2-3; D may be TRBD1 (6 bases). Trimming took 3 bases from V and 0 from J, leaving 21 bases between them. The CDR3 covers 19 residues. Germline V lookup: CDR1 KGHDR, CDR2 SFDVKD. The DNA of the CDR3 is TGTGCCACCAGTGATCCTGACCTAAGGGGGAGTCGTAGCACAGATACGCAGTATTTT. This translates into CATSDPDLRGSRSTDTQYF.

The chain links TRBV5-1 to TRBJ2-7; the match to TRBD1 covers 7 bases. The trim removed 4 bases at V and 3 bases at J, leaving 10 bases unmatched. Germline assignment: CDR1 SGHRS and CDR2 YFSETQ. The CDR3 length is 15 residues. The CDR3 region is CASSLDTGVGYEQYF. CDR3 DNA: TGCGCCAGCAGCCTAGATACAGGGGTCGGCTACGAGCAGTACTTC.

CDR3 bases: TGTGCCAGCAGTCCTGGGACAGGGATCTATAGCAATCAGCCCCAGCATTTT. Translated, it gives CASSPGTGIYSNQPQHF. V gene TRBV28 combines with J gene TRBJ1-5, with 9 bases that match TRBD1. J gave up 0 bases and V 5 bases, and 8 bases lay outside the gene matches. Germline V CDR1 and CDR2: MDHEN, SYDVKM. CDR3 length equals 17 residues.

V usage is TRBV23-1 and J usage is TRBJ1-1; D remains ambiguous. TRBV23-1 falls under the ORF class, with uncertain function. This CDR3 is built from 14 residues. V was shortened by 7 bases and J by 0 bases, with 12 bases between the two germline ends. The CDR3 DNA is TGCGCCAGCATCCCCGCACACATGAACACTGAAGCTTTCTTT. This gives the protein CASIPAHMNTEAFF.

The rearrangement uses TRBV18 and TRBJ1-1; 9 positions agree with TRBD1. The CDR3 runs 16 residues. Looked up from germline, CDR1 is KGHSH and CDR2 is LQKENI. After removal of 2 bases from V and 5 bases from J, the junction contained 9 bases not matched to a gene. In nucleotides, the CDR3 is TGTGCCAGCTCACCAGTCGACAGGGGGAGGGGTACTGAAGCTTTCTTT. Amino acids: CASSPVDRGRGTEAFF.

The rearrangement links TRBV28 to TRBJ2-2, with D unclear. This CDR3 has 12 residues. Trimming cost V 6 bases and J 6 bases, with 8 bases left between them. Germline V gene sequence: CDR1 MDHEN, CDR2 SYDVKM. CDR3 sequence: CASRKPSGELFF. CDR3 DNA: TGTGCCAGCAGAAAGCCCTCCGGGGAGCTGTTTTTT.

V gene TRBV7-9 combines with J gene TRBJ2-1, with D perhaps TRBD1 (6 bases). This CDR3 has 15 amino acids. Germline V lookup: CDR1 SEHNR, CDR2 FQNEAQ (reference sequence). Trimming shortened V by 1 base and J by 7 bases, and 14 bases separated the two germline ends. CDR3 DNA: TGTGCCAGCAGCTTAGGCCAGGGGTCTAGGAATGAGCAGTTCTTC. It specifies CASSLGQGSRNEQFF.

This rearrangement joins TRBV6-6 to TRBJ1-3, with D unclear. V was cut by 0 bases and J by 3 bases, with 3 bases left in between. Per the germline V gene, CDR1 is MNHNY and CDR2 is SVGAGI (reference sequence). The CDR3 spans 13 residues. Here the CDR3 reads CASSYSRGNTIYF. Written as DNA, the CDR3 is TGTGCCAGCAGTTACTCGCGTGGAAACACCATATATTTT.

The chain joins TRBV2 to TRBJ2-3; 7 nucleotides agree with TRBD1. The CDR3 has 15 amino acids. Germline V gene lookup returns CDR1 SNHLY and CDR2 FYNNEI. J gave up 4 bases and V 5 bases, and 9 bases lay outside the gene matches. CDR3 sequence (DNA): TGTGCCAGCAGTAGACAGGGTTCTGGACCAGATACGCAGTATTTT. Translated: CASSRQGSGPDTQYF.